The rows below give T cell receptor beta chains drawn from one sample of a study of siplizumab effects on memory and regulatory T cells. TCRdb's copy holds only in-frame clones and misses some; the assay was immunoSEQ multiplex PCR. This repertoire shows approximately 84,000 clones, approximately 95% found once; its top ten account for roughly 18%. Sequences were obtained from CD8+ T cells sorted from blood. Receptors were obtained from a human donor in good health. CDR3s include the opening cysteine and the closing phenylalanine or tryptophan. D genes are given only for firm matches. Clone size appears in some rows only: once, few, many, or a class for an expanded clone.

D gene: TRBD1
clone size: .
J gene: TRBJ2-3
V gene: TRBV2
CDR3 protein: CASARDRGGWTDTQYF
CDR3 DNA: TGTGCCAGTGCCCGGGACAGGGGTGGGTGGACAGATACGCAGTATTTT

D gene: .
clone size: .
J gene: TRBJ1-2
V gene: TRBV6-6
CDR3 protein: CASSYSAREGYGYTF
CDR3 DNA: TGTGCCAGCAGTTACTCGGCCAGGGAGGGCTATGGCTACACCTTC

D gene: TRBD2
clone size: .
J gene: TRBJ2-1
V gene: TRBV7-2
CDR3 protein: CASSLLAGGGNEQFF
CDR3 DNA: TGTGCCAGCAGCCTACTAGCGGGAGGAGGTAATGAGCAGTTCTTC

D gene: TRBD2
clone size: .
J gene: TRBJ2-1
V gene: TRBV10-2
CDR3 protein: CASGRASGRDEQFF
CDR3 DNA: TGCGCCAGCGGTCGGGCTAGCGGGAGGGATGAGCAGTTCTTC

D gene: .
clone size: .
J gene: TRBJ1-1
V gene: TRBV7-3
CDR3 protein: CASSLTGGENTEAFF
CDR3 DNA: TGTGCCAGCAGCTTAACGGGCGGGGAGAACACTGAAGCTTTCTTT

D gene: .
clone size: .
J gene: TRBJ2-7
V gene: TRBV18
CDR3 protein: CASSPPMGYEQYF
CDR3 DNA: TGTGCCAGCTCACCACCGATGGGCTACGAGCAGTACTTC

D gene: .
clone size: .
J gene: TRBJ2-7
V gene: TRBV7-8
CDR3 protein: CASSPGTSAYEQYF
CDR3 DNA: TGTGCCAGCAGCCCCGGGACATCAGCTTACGAGCAGTACTTC

D gene: TRBD1
clone size: .
J gene: TRBJ1-1
V gene: TRBV11-3
CDR3 protein: CASSLGEGATEAFF
CDR3 DNA: TGTGCCAGCAGCTTAGGGGAGGGGGCCACTGAAGCTTTCTTT

D gene: .
clone size: once
J gene: TRBJ2-1
V gene: TRBV28
CDR3 protein: CASSLAGSSYNEQFF
CDR3 DNA: TGTGCCAGCAGTTTAGCAGGGAGCTCCTACAATGAGCAGTTCTTC

D gene: .
clone size: .
J gene: TRBJ2-6
V gene: TRBV4-1
CDR3 protein: CASSHQPSGANVLTF
CDR3 DNA: TGCGCCAGCAGCCATCAGCCCTCTGGGGCCAACGTCCTGACTTTC

D gene: TRBD1
clone size: .
J gene: TRBJ2-2
V gene: TRBV29-1
CDR3 protein: CSVVEDRALTGELFF
CDR3 DNA: TGCAGCGTTGTTGAGGACAGGGCCTTAACCGGGGAGCTGTTTTTT

D gene: TRBD1
clone size: .
J gene: TRBJ1-6
V gene: TRBV19
CDR3 protein: CASSIRRGNSPLHF
CDR3 DNA: TGTGCCAGTAGTATCCGCAGGGGGAATTCACCCCTCCACTTT

D gene: TRBD2
clone size: .
J gene: TRBJ2-1
V gene: TRBV7-6
CDR3 protein: CASSERDGGRTGNEQFF
CDR3 DNA: TGTGCCAGCAGCGAACGTGACGGCGGGAGAACGGGGAATGAGCAGTTCTTC

D gene: .
clone size: .
J gene: TRBJ2-5
V gene: TRBV5-4
CDR3 protein: CASSLVGAETQYF
CDR3 DNA: TGTGCCAGCAGCCTCGTCGGGGCCGAGACCCAGTACTTC

D gene: .
clone size: .
J gene: TRBJ2-3
V gene: TRBV15
CDR3 protein: CATSRDRSTQYF
CDR3 DNA: TGTGCCACCAGCAGAGATCGATCTACGCAGTATTTT

D gene: .
clone size: .
J gene: TRBJ1-4
V gene: TRBV6-5
CDR3 protein: CASSVTTNEKLFF
CDR3 DNA: TGTGCCAGCAGTGTGACAACTAATGAAAAACTGTTTTTT